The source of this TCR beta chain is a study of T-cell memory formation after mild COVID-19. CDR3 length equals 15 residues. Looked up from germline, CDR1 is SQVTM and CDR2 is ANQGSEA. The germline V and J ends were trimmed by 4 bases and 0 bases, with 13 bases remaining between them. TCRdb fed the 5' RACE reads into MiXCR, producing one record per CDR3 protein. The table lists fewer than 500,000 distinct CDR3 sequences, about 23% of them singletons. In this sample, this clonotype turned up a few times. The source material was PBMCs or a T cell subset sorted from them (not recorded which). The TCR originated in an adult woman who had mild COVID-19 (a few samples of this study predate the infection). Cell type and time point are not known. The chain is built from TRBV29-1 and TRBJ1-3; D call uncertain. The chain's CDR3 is CSVGSGLSSGNTIYF. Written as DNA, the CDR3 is TGCAGCGTTGGATCAGGACTAAGCTCTGGAAACACCATATATTTT.